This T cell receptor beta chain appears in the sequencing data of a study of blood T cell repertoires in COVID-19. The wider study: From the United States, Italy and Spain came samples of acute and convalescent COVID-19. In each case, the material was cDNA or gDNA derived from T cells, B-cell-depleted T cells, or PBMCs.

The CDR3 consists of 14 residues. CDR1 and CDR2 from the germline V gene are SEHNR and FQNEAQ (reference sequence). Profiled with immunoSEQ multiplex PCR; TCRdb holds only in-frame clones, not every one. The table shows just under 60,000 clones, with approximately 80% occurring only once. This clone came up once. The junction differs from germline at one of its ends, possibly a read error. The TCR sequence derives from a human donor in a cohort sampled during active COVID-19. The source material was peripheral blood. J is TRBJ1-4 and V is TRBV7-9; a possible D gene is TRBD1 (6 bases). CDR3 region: CASSQQGTKEKLFF. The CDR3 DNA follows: TGTGCCAGCAGCCAACAGGGTACTAAGGAAAAACTGTTTTTT. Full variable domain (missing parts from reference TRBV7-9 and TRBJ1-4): DTGVSQNPRHKITKRGQNVTFRCDPISEHNRLYWYRQTLGQGPEFLTYFQNEAQLEKSRLLSDRFSAERPKGSFSTLEIQRTEQGDSAMYLCASSQQGTKEKLFFGSGTQLSVL.